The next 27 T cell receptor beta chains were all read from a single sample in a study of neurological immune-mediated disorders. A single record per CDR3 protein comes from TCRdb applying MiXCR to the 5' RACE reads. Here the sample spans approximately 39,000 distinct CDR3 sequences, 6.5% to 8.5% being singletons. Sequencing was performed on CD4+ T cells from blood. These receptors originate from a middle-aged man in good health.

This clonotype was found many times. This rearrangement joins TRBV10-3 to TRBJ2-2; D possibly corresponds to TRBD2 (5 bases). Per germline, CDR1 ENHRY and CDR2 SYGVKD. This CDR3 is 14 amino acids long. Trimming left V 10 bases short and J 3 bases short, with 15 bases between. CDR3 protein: CATRRAGDTGELFF. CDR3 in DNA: TGTGCCACAAGAAGGGCGGGTGACACCGGGGAGCTGTTTTTT.

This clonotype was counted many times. The CDR3 is CSADTGMNTEAFF. In DNA form, the CDR3 reads TGCAGTGCCGACACAGGGATGAACACTGAAGCTTTCTTT. V usage is TRBV20-1 and J usage is TRBJ1-1; TRBD1 might be the D (6 bases). Germline V lookup: CDR1 DFQATT, CDR2 SNEGSKA (reference sequence). The CDR3 is 13 residues long. Trimming removed 6 bases from V and 0 bases from J, with 11 bases in between.

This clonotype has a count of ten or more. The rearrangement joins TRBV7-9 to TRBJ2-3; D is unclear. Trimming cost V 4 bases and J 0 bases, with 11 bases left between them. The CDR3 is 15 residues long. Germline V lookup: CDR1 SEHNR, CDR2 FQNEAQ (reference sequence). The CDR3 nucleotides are TGTGCCAGCAGCTCCTTCCTAACTAGCACAGATACGCAGTATTTT. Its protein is CASSSFLTSTDTQYF.

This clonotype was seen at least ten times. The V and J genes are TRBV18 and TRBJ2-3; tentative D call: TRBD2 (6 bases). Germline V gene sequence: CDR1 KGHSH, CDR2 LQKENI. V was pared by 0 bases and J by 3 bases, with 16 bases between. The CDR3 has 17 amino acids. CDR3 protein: CASSPPTTSRFTDTQYF. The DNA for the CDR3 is TGTGCCAGCTCACCACCGACGACTAGTAGGTTTACAGATACGCAGTATTTT.

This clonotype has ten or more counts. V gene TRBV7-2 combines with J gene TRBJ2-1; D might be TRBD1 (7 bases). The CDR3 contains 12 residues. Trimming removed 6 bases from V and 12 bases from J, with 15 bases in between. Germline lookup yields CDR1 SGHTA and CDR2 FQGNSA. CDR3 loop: CASSSTGEAQFF. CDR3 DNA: TGTGCCAGCAGTTCCACAGGGGAGGCGCAGTTCTTC.

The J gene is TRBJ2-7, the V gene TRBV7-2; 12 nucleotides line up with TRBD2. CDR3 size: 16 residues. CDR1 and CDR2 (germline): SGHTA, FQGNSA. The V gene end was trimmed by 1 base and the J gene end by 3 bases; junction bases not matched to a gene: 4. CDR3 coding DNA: TGTGCCAGCAGCTTAGTTGGGACTAGCGGGTACTACGAGCAGTACTTC. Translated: CASSLVGTSGYYEQYF.

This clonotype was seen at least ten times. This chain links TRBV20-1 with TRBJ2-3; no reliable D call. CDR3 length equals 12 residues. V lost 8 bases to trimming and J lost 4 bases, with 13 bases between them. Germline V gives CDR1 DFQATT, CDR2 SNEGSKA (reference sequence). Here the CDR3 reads CSLGLVPDTQYF. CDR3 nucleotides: TGCAGTCTTGGATTAGTACCAGATACGCAGTATTTT.

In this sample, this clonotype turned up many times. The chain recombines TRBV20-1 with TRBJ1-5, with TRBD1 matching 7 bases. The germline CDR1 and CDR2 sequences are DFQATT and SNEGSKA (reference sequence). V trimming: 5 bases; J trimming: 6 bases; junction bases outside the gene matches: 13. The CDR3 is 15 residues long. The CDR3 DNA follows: TGCAGTGCTGGTGCGACAGGGTTCTCGTTTCAGCCCCAGCATTTT. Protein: CSAGATGFSFQPQHF.

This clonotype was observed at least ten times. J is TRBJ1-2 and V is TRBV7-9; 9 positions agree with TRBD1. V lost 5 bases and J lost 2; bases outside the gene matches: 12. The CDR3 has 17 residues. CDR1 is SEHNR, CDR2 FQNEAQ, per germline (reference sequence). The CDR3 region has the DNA TGTGCCAGCAGCCACTCGGGACAGGGAAGTACCAACTATGGCTACACCTTC. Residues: CASSHSGQGSTNYGYTF.

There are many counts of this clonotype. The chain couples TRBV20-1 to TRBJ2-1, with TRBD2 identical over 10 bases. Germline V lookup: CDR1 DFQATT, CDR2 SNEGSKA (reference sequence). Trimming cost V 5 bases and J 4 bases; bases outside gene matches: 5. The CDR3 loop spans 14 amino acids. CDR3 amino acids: CSAGSGRAYNEQFF. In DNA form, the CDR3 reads TGCAGTGCTGGCAGCGGGAGGGCTTACAATGAGCAGTTCTTC.

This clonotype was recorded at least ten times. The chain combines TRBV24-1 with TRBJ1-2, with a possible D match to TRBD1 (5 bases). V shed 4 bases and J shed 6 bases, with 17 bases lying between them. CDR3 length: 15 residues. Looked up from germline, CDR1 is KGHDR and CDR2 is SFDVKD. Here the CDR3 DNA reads TGTGCCACCAGTGAGAGGACACCCGCGGGCCATGGCTACACCTTC. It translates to CATSERTPAGHGYTF.

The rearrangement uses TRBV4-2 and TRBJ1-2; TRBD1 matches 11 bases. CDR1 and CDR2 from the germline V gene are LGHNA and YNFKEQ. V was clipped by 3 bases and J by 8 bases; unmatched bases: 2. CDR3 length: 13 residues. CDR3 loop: CASSQRTGGGYTF. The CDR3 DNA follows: TGTGCCAGCAGCCAGAGGACAGGGGGCGGCTACACCTTC.

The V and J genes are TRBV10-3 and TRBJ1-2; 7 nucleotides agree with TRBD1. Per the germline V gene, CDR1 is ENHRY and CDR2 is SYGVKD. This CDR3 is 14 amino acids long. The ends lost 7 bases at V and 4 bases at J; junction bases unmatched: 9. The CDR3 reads CAITGAGGTYGYTF. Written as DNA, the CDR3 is TGTGCCATCACCGGGGCAGGGGGTACCTATGGCTACACCTTC.

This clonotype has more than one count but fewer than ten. CDR3 sequence: CSAVGLAGIGDTQYF. For the CDR3, the DNA is TGCAGTGCTGTGGGACTAGCGGGAATTGGAGATACGCAGTATTTT. The V and J genes are TRBV20-1 and TRBJ2-3; 13 nucleotides align to TRBD2. Unmatched junction bases numbered 7, after V lost 5 bases and J lost 5 bases. Germline assignment: CDR1 DFQATT and CDR2 SNEGSKA (reference sequence). CDR3 length: 15 amino acids.

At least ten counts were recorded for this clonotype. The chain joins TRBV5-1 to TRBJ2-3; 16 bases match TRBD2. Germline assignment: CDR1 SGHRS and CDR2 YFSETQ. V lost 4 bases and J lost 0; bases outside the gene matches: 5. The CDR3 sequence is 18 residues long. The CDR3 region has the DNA TGCGCCAGCAGCCGACGGGGACTAGCGGGAGGGAGCACAGATACGCAGTATTTT. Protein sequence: CASSRRGLAGGSTDTQYF.

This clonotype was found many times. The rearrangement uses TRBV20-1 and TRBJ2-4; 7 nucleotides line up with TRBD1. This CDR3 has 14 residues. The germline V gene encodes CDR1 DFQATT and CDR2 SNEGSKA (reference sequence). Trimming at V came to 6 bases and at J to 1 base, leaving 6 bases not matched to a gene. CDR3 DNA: TGCAGTGCCGGACAGGCAGGGGCCAAAAACATTCAGTACTTC. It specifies CSAGQAGAKNIQYF.

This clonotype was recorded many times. CDR3 sequence (DNA): TGCAGTGCTAGAGATACGCAGTATTTT. Protein: CSARDTQYF. V is TRBV20-1 and J is TRBJ2-3; no firm D call. Trimming left V 0 bases short and J 8 bases short, with 0 bases between. CDR3 size: 9 residues. Germline V gives CDR1 DFQATT, CDR2 SNEGSKA (reference sequence).

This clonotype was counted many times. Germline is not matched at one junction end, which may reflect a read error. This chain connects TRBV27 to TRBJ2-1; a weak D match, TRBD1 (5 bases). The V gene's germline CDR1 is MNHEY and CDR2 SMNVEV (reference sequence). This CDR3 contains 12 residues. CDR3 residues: CASSPNYRGLIF. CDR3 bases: TGTGCCAGCAGTCCAAACTATAGGGGTTTGATCTTC.

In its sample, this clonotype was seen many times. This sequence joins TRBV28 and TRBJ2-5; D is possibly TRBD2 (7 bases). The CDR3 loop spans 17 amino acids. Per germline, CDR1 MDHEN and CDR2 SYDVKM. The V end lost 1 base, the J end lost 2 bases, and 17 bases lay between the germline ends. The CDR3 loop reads CASSLSPRGARQETQYF. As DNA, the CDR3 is TGTGCCAGCAGTTTATCCCCCCGGGGGGCGAGGCAAGAGACCCAGTACTTC.

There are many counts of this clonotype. The CDR3 loop reads CASSLAGRYGTSGNTGELFF. In DNA, the CDR3 is TGTGCCAGCAGCTTAGCAGGTCGTTACGGGACTAGCGGTAACACCGGGGAGCTGTTTTTT. This chain uses TRBV7-2 with TRBJ2-2, with 11 bases identical to TRBD2. The CDR3 covers 20 residues. The V and J ends lost 0 bases and 2 bases, in that order; junction bases with no gene match: 11. Germline loops: CDR1 SGHTA, CDR2 FQGNSA.

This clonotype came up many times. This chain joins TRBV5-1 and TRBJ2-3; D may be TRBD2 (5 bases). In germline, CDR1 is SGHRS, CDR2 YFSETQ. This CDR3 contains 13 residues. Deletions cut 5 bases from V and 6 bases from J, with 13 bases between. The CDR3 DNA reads TGCGCCAGCAGTCCTCGGAGGCCCGATACGCAGTATTTT. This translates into CASSPRRPDTQYF. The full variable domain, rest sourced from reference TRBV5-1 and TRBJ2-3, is KAGVTQTPRYLIKTRGQQVTLSCSPISGHRSVSWYQQTPGQGLQFLFEYFSETQRNKGNFPGRFSGRQFSNSRSEMNVSTLELGDSALYLCASSPRRPDTQYFGPGTRLTVL.

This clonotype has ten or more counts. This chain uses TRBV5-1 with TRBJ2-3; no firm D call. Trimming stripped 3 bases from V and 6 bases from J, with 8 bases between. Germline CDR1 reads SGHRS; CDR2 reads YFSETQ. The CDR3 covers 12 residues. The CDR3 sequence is CASSSSPDTQYF. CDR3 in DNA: TGCGCCAGCAGCTCGTCACCTGATACGCAGTATTTT.

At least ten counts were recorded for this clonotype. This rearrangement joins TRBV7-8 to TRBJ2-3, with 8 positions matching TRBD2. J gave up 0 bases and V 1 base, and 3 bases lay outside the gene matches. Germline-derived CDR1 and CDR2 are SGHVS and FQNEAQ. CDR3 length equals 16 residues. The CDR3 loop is CASSLVPSGSTDTQYF. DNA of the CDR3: TGTGCCAGCAGCTTAGTGCCTAGCGGGAGCACAGATACGCAGTATTTT.

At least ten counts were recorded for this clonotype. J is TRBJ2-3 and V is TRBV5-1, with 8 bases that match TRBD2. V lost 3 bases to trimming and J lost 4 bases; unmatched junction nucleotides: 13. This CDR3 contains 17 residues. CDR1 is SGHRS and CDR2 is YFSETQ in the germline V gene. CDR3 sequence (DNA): TGCGCCAGCAGCTCAAGCATGGCGGGAGGTGTCTCAGATACGCAGTATTTT. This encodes CASSSSMAGGVSDTQYF.

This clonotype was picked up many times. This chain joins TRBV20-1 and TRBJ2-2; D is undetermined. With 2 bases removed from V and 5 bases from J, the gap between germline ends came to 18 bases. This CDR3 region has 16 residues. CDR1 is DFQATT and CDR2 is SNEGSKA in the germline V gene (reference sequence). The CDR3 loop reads CSARPTPQAITGELFF. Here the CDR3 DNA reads TGCAGTGCTAGACCCACGCCCCAGGCGATTACCGGGGAGCTGTTTTTT.

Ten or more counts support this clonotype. For the CDR3, the DNA is TGCGCCAGCAGCTTGCCCCTCGAGACCCAGTACTTC. Protein: CASSLPLETQYF. The rearrangement uses TRBV5-1 and TRBJ2-5; D gene uncertain. CDR3 length equals 12 residues. The V and J ends lost 1 base and 5 bases respectively, with 6 bases between them. Germline lookup yields CDR1 SGHRS and CDR2 YFSETQ.

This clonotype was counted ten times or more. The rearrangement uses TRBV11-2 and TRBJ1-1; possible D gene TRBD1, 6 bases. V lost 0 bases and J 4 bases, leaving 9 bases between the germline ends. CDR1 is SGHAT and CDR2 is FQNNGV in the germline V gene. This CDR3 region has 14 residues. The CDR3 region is CASSLDQGRTEAFF. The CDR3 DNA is TGTGCCAGCAGCTTAGATCAGGGGCGCACTGAAGCTTTCTTT.